These 27 T cell receptor beta chains came from one sample sequenced in a study of human T cells and chemical hapten exposure. TCRdb itself ran the RACE reads through MiXCR, one entry per CDR3 protein. The table lists 250,000 or so distinct CDR3 sequences, approximately 7.5% of them singletons. Time point given: pre-sensitization, week 0. Treatment defined: therapeutic diphenylcyclopropenone sensitization with weekly scalp DPC. The specimen comprised whole blood, sampled in connection with sensitization to the hapten diphenylcyclopropenone (DPC). The source is a man between 18 and 29 years old with alopecia areata. Some clones in this sample may be carry-over from other donors' samples.

This clonotype was detected many times. The chain carries TRBV6-5 and TRBJ1-5; no reliable D call. V was pared by 0 bases and J by 4 bases, with 4 bases between. The germline V gene has CDR1 MNHEY and CDR2 SVGAGI. CDR3 size: 13 residues. The CDR3 spells CASSYSVNQPQHF. DNA of the CDR3: TGTGCCAGCAGTTACTCGGTGAATCAGCCCCAGCATTTT.

Of note for this clonotype: Being one base from a much bigger clone, this may be a read error. The chain uses TRBV5-1 and TRBJ2-2; the D gene is possibly TRBD2 (5 bases). Germline V CDR1 and CDR2: SGHRS, YFSETQ. Trimming shortened V by 4 bases and J by 7 bases, and 14 bases separated the two germline ends. The length of the CDR3 is 14 residues. CDR3 protein: CASSPQRAVGELFF. The CDR3 bases are TGCGCCAGCAGCCCACAGAGGGCGGTCGGGGAGCTGTTTTTT.

This clonotype was seen a handful of times. This chain connects TRBV11-2 to TRBJ1-5; D unclear. V lost 5 bases, J lost 3 bases, and 11 bases lay in between. There are 14 residues in the CDR3. Germline CDR1 SGHAT, CDR2 FQNNGV. As DNA, the CDR3 is TGTGCCAGCAGCGAAGTCGGACCCAATCAGCCCCAGCATTTT. It is translated as CASSEVGPNQPQHF.

This clonotype was observed a few times. The V and J genes are TRBV5-1 and TRBJ2-5; no clear D. CDR1 and CDR2 (germline): SGHRS, YFSETQ. The CDR3 runs 14 residues. Trimming pared 0 bases from V and 0 bases from J, leaving 6 bases between. CDR3: CASSLGSDQETQYF. In nucleotides, the CDR3 is TGCGCCAGCAGCTTGGGGTCAGACCAAGAGACCCAGTACTTC.

V and J are TRBV7-9 and TRBJ1-1; 11 bases fit TRBD1. Germline V gene data show CDR1 as SEHNR and CDR2 as FQNEAQ (reference sequence). The CDR3 is 15 residues long. The junction had 5 bases not matched to a gene; V was cut back by 5 bases and J by 3 bases. CDR3 DNA: TGTGCCAGCAGCCAATGGACAGGGGGCTACACTGAAGCTTTCTTT. It encodes CASSQWTGGYTEAFF.

This chain joins TRBV29-1 and TRBJ1-3, with D unclear. Trimming removed 0 bases from V and 5 bases from J, with 2 bases in between. The CDR3 is 11 residues long. Germline assignment: CDR1 SQVTM and CDR2 ANQGSEA. This CDR3 reads CSVEERNTIYF. CDR3 nucleotide sequence: TGCAGCGTTGAAGAGAGAAACACCATATATTTT. The full variable domain, its missing parts supplied by reference TRBV29-1 and TRBJ1-3, is SAVISQKPSRDICQRGTSLTIQCQVDSQVTMMFWYRQQPGQSLTLIATANQGSEATYESGFVIDKFPISRPNLTFSTLTVSNMSPEDSSIYLCSVEERNTIYFGEGSWLTVV.

This clonotype was recorded a few times. This rearrangement joins TRBV6-5 to TRBJ1-6; TRBD1 might be the D (5 bases). The CDR3 spans 13 residues. CDR1 is MNHEY, CDR2 SVGAGI, per germline. The V end lost 8 bases, the J end lost 7 bases, and 12 bases lay between the germline ends. CDR3 residues: CASLAGLNSPLHF. The CDR3 DNA reads as TGTGCCAGCCTGGCAGGGCTGAATTCACCCCTCCACTTT.

There are a few counts of this clonotype. This chain connects TRBV24-1 to TRBJ1-2, with TRBD1 matching over 7 bases. CDR3 length: 14 amino acids. Losses at the gene ends were 5 bases for V and 4 bases for J; bases not matched to a gene: 6. In germline, CDR1 is KGHDR, CDR2 SFDVKD. CDR3 nucleotide sequence: TGTGCCACCAGTGCCACGGACAGGAGCTATGGCTACACCTTC. This encodes CATSATDRSYGYTF.

The chain carries TRBV20-1 and TRBJ1-2; D unresolved. Germline V gene data show CDR1 as DFQATT and CDR2 as SNEGSKA (reference sequence). The V and J ends lost 2 bases and 5 bases respectively, with 9 bases between them. The CDR3 length is 12 residues. The CDR3 nucleotides are TGCAGTGCTAGACCGGGAGCTTATGGCTACACCTTC. Translated: CSARPGAYGYTF.

The rearrangement uses TRBV6-2 or TRBV6-3 and TRBJ2-3; D unresolved. V shed 4 bases and J shed 3 bases, with 11 bases lying between them. CDR3 length: 14 residues. Germline V lookup: CDR1 MNHEY, CDR2 SVGEGT. CDR3 DNA sequence: TGTGCCAGCAGTTTTTCCACCACGACAGATACGCAGTATTTT. As protein: CASSFSTTTDTQYF.

DNA for the CDR3: TGTGCCAGCAGCAGGACACCGCAGAACACTGAAGCTTTCTTT. Translated, it gives CASSRTPQNTEAFF. The chain recombines TRBV7-3 with TRBJ1-1; TRBD1 is a possible D gene (5 bases). The CDR3 spans 14 residues. V shed 5 bases and J shed 1 base, with 11 bases lying between them. The germline CDR1 and CDR2 sequences are SGHTA and FQGTGA. The whole variable domain, filled in from reference TRBV7-3 and TRBJ1-1, reads GAGVSQTPSNKVTEKGKYVELRCDPISGHTALYWYRQSLGQGPEFLIYFQGTGAADDSGLPNDRFFAVRPEGSVSTLKIQRTERGDSAVYLCASSRTPQNTEAFFGQGTRLTVV.

There are many counts of this clonotype. J is TRBJ1-6 and V is TRBV20-1, with D maybe TRBD1 (5 bases). The CDR3 spans 14 residues. V lost 6 bases and J 9 bases, leaving 18 bases between the germline ends. CDR1 is DFQATT, CDR2 SNEGSKA, per germline (reference sequence). The CDR3 reads CSARQSLGGSPLHF. DNA for the CDR3: TGCAGTGCACGACAGAGCCTCGGGGGTTCACCCCTCCACTTT.

On this clonotype: One end of the junction fails to match germline, which may point to a read error. The V gene is TRBV28, the J gene TRBJ1-1; D perhaps matches TRBD1 (6 bases). Germline lookup yields CDR1 MDHEN and CDR2 SYDVKM. CDR3 size: 14 residues. CDR3 DNA: TGTGCCAGCAGGGGCACAGGGCTGAACACTGAAGCTCTCTTT. It is translated as CASRGTGLNTEALF.

A remark on this clonotype: Germline is not matched at one junction end, which may reflect a read error. The chain has TRBV2 and TRBJ1-5; 8 positions agree with TRBD1. This CDR3 comprises 14 residues. The germline CDR1 and CDR2 sequences are SNHLY and FYNNEI. CDR3 nucleotides: TGTGCCAGCAGCCGAGGACAGGGCAATCGGCCCCAGCATTTT. Encoded protein: CASSRGQGNRPQHF.

V gene TRBV3-1 combines with J gene TRBJ1-1; D not resolved. V was trimmed by 4 bases and J by 6 bases, leaving 9 bases between them. Germline lookup yields CDR1 LGHDT and CDR2 YNNKEL (reference sequence). The CDR3 sequence is 12 residues long. CDR3: CASSPDESEAFF. CDR3 in DNA: TGTGCCAGCAGCCCAGACGAGTCTGAAGCTTTCTTT.

The chain combines TRBV3-1 with TRBJ2-3; the D is unclear. Trimming removed 0 bases at V and 6 bases at J, with 10 bases between. This CDR3 comprises 14 residues. Per the germline V gene, CDR1 is LGHDT and CDR2 is YNNKEL (reference sequence). The CDR3 loop is CASSQDAQSDTQYF. In nucleotides, the CDR3 is TGTGCCAGCAGCCAAGATGCCCAATCGGATACGCAGTATTTT.

In its sample, this clonotype was seen a few times. This chain links TRBV27 with TRBJ1-5, with D uncertain. V lost 4 bases and J lost 0, with 10 bases in between. This CDR3 is 15 amino acids long. Germline V gives CDR1 MNHEY, CDR2 SMNVEV (reference sequence). Here the CDR3 reads CASSSTTLSNQPQHF. The CDR3 DNA reads TGTGCCAGCAGTTCGACGACGCTTAGCAATCAGCCCCAGCATTTT.

This clonotype turned up a few times. The genes are TRBV20-1 and TRBJ1-1; D possibly corresponds to TRBD1 (6 bases). CDR3 length equals 15 residues. V was pared by 6 bases and J by 5 bases, with 22 bases between. Germline values: CDR1 DFQATT, CDR2 SNEGSKA (reference sequence). The CDR3: CSARTGAAAGTEAFF. The CDR3 DNA follows: TGCAGTGCAAGAACGGGGGCCGCGGCAGGGACTGAAGCTTTCTTT.

In its sample, this clonotype was seen many times. This chain links TRBV7-9 with TRBJ2-2; no reliable D call. Germline CDR1 and CDR2: SEHNR and FQNEAQ (reference sequence). CDR3 size: 14 residues. V lost 2 bases, J lost 9 bases, and 13 bases lay in between. CDR3 DNA: TGTGCCAGCAGCTTATTGTGGAGCCCCCGGGAGCTGTTTTTT. Translating gives CASSLLWSPRELFF.

This clonotype was picked up many times. The chain links TRBV20-1 to TRBJ2-7; D uncertain. This CDR3 region has 12 residues. Between the trimmed V and J ends, which lost 3 bases and 3 bases, there was a span of 9 bases. CDR1 is DFQATT, CDR2 SNEGSKA, per germline (reference sequence). CDR3 amino acids: CSASVDNYEQYF. In nucleotides, the CDR3 is TGCAGTGCTAGTGTGGATAACTACGAGCAGTACTTC.

Many counts were recorded for this clonotype. The chain has TRBV6-6 and TRBJ2-7; D gene unclear. This CDR3 has 13 residues. The V end lost 8 bases, the J end lost 9 bases, and 20 bases lay between the germline ends. From germline, CDR1 is MNHNY and CDR2 SVGAGI (reference sequence). For the CDR3, the DNA is TGTGCCAGCTCCAACGCGGCCAAAATGTCGCAGTACGTC. Amino acids: CASSNAAKMSQYV.

This clonotype was seen ten or more times. The chain is built from TRBV4-3 and TRBJ2-2; TRBD1 is a possible D gene (5 bases). Per germline, CDR1 LGHNA and CDR2 YSLEER. Trimming removed 1 base at V and 5 bases at J, with 17 bases between. The CDR3 spans 17 residues. CDR3 in amino acids: CASSQVFRAERTGELFF. CDR3 bases: TGCGCCAGCAGCCAAGTATTCAGGGCAGAGAGGACCGGGGAGCTGTTTTTT.

This sequence joins TRBV12-3 or TRBV12-4 and TRBJ2-3, with 7 bases identical to TRBD2. J gave up 2 bases and V 5 bases, and 10 bases lay outside the gene matches. There are 16 residues in the CDR3. The CDR3 is CASSERGGAITDTQYF. The CDR3 region has the DNA TGTGCCAGCAGTGAGCGGGGAGGGGCGATCACAGATACGCAGTATTTT.

The chain couples TRBV4-1 to TRBJ1-5; 7 positions match TRBD1. The CDR3 consists of 13 residues. Germline CDR1 reads MGHRA; CDR2 reads YSYEKL. J gave up 9 bases and V 6 bases, and 8 bases lay outside the gene matches. The chain's CDR3 is CASSNTGDPPQHF. The CDR3 nucleotides read TGCGCCAGCAGTAACACAGGGGATCCGCCCCAGCATTTT.

There are a few counts of this clonotype. The J gene is TRBJ1-2, the V gene TRBV27; D is undetermined. CDR3 length equals 14 residues. Germline-derived CDR1 and CDR2 are MNHEY and SMNVEV (reference sequence). Trimming shortened V by 3 bases and J by 0 bases, and 8 bases separated the two germline ends. The DNA for the CDR3 is TGTGCCAGCAGTTTGAAGGGAACTAACTATGGCTACACCTTC. Encoded protein: CASSLKGTNYGYTF.

This sequence joins TRBV7-3 and TRBJ1-1, with a weak D call TRBD1 (5 bases). Trimming took 1 base from V and 7 from J, leaving 7 bases between them. The germline CDR1 and CDR2 sequences are SGHTA and FQGTGA. CDR3 length: 12 amino acids. CDR3 nucleotides: TGTGCCAGCAGCTTAATGGGGCATGAAGCTTTCTTT. This sequence encodes CASSLMGHEAFF. The full variable domain, rest sourced from reference TRBV7-3 and TRBJ1-1, is GAGVSQTPSNKVTEKGKYVELRCDPISGHTALYWYRQSLGQGPEFLIYFQGTGAADDSGLPNDRFFAVRPEGSVSTLKIQRTERGDSAVYLCASSLMGHEAFFGQGTRLTVV.

The chain recombines TRBV4-3 with TRBJ1-1, with a weak D call TRBD1 (6 bases). In germline, CDR1 is LGHNA, CDR2 YSLEER. The CDR3 sequence is 13 residues long. The germline V and J ends were trimmed by 6 bases and 5 bases, with 13 bases remaining between them. CDR3 sequence reads: CASSPGERTEAFF. In nucleotides, the CDR3 is TGCGCCAGCAGTCCAGGGGAGCGAACTGAAGCTTTCTTT.